This T cell receptor beta chain was profiled in a study of long-term antiretroviral therapy in people with HIV. The authors ran the immunoSEQ assay, v3.0, at survey level. The data were produced by immunoSEQ multiplex PCR, yet TCRdb's version contains in-frame clones alone and is incomplete. The sample has about 39,000 clones, about 90% seen once; the top ten hold under 4.5%. In germline, CDR1 is MRHNA, CDR2 SNTAGT. Trimming pared 4 bases from V and 5 bases from J, leaving 11 bases between. The CDR3 length is 14 residues. Findings of the study overall: Blood was collected between the mid-2000s and the late 2010s, possibly under older ART regimens. In HIV, the repertoires covered a tighter span of CDR3 lengths than in controls.

Note on this clone: Antigen unknown.

Source: unsorted PBMCs, taken 1.2 years after starting antiretroviral therapy. This clonotype was sampled from a woman aged 45-65 years with HIV. The rearrangement uses TRBV6-4 and TRBJ1-4; D not resolved. The chain's CDR3 is CASSVGGVNEKLFF. CDR3 DNA sequence: TGTGCCAGCAGTGTCGGCGGGGTCAATGAAAAACTGTTTTTT.